The TCR beta chain described here comes from a study of blood T cell repertoires in COVID-19. Whole-study context: PBMCs, B-cell-depleted T cells, or T cells were the source of the cDNA or gDNA that made up the material.

Trimming removed 3 bases from V and 3 bases from J; junction bases left unmatched: 3. In germline, CDR1 is SGHRS, CDR2 YFSETQ. This CDR3 has 14 residues. Clones were read by immunoSEQ multiplex PCR, and TCRdb kept only the in-frame ones, dropping some. The table shows 150,000 to 180,000 clones, with about 73% occurring only once. Sequencing was done on a sample of peripheral blood. The rearrangement uses TRBV5-1 and TRBJ1-2, with 9 bases that match TRBD1. The sequence came from a man of 80 years or more with acute or convalescent COVID-19. CDR3 sequence reads: CASSWDRVDYGYTF. The CDR3 DNA reads as TGCGCCAGCAGCTGGGACAGGGTGGACTATGGCTACACCTTC.